The next 21 T cell receptor beta chains were all read from a single sample in a study of control samples from healthy donors and cancer patients. The protocol was immunoSEQ multiplex PCR, while the TCRdb copy is restricted to in-frame clones and leaves out a portion. The sample shows some 100,000 clones, about 91% of them seen only once. The specimen sequenced was blood. The receptors shown here come from a man in his thirties or forties in good health.

Points on this clone: The sample contains more than one DNA sequence encoding this CDR3. The CDR3 DNA sequence: TGTGCCAGCAGCTTAGGACAGGGGGGCACCGGGGAGCTGTTTTTT. Its protein product is CASSLGQGGTGELFF. This chain connects TRBV7-9 to TRBJ2-2, with 9 bases lining up with TRBD1. In germline, CDR1 is SEHNR, CDR2 FQNEAQ (reference sequence). V lost 1 base, J lost 4 bases, and 1 base stayed unmatched. The length of the CDR3 is 15 residues.

The CDR3 DNA sequence: TGTGCCAGCAGTCTGGGACAGGGGATCTCCTACGAGCAGTACTTC. Its translation: CASSLGQGISYEQYF. V is TRBV2 and J is TRBJ2-7, with 10 bases matching TRBD1. The CDR3 has 15 residues. The V and J ends lost 5 bases and 0 bases, in that order; junction bases with no gene match: 4. Germline V gene lookup returns CDR1 SNHLY and CDR2 FYNNEI.

The genes are TRBV9 and TRBJ1-5; D remains ambiguous. V lost 3 bases and J 5 bases, leaving 9 bases between the germline ends. The germline V gene encodes CDR1 SGDLS and CDR2 YYNGEE. The CDR3 length is 13 residues. This chain's CDR3 is CASSEHTDQPQHF. The CDR3, as DNA: TGTGCCAGCAGCGAACACACAGATCAGCCCCAGCATTTT.

The rearrangement joins TRBV2 to TRBJ2-5; possible D gene TRBD2, 6 bases. Germline loops: CDR1 SNHLY, CDR2 FYNNEI. V was clipped by 2 bases and J by 3 bases, with 13 bases between them. This CDR3 has 15 amino acids. The CDR3 nucleotides read TGTGCCAGCAGTGAATGGAGGGACCAAGAAGAGACCCAGTACTTC. It translates to CASSEWRDQEETQYF.

CDR3 in amino acids: CASSQVSLAGENEQFF. CDR3 in DNA: TGCGCCAGCAGCCAAGTTTCGCTAGCGGGAGAAAATGAGCAGTTCTTC. V and J are TRBV4-1 and TRBJ2-1; TRBD2 matches at 10 bases. The length of the CDR3 is 16 residues. Germline V gene data show CDR1 as MGHRA and CDR2 as YSYEKL. With V trimmed by 1 base and J by 7 bases, 7 bases remained unmatched.

V usage is TRBV14 and J usage is TRBJ2-7; 12 bases are shared with TRBD1. Germline V gene data show CDR1 as SGHDN and CDR2 as FVKESK. The CDR3 totals 17 residues. V trimming: 4 bases; J trimming: 4 bases; junction bases outside the gene matches: 11. The CDR3 spells CASSLTEGTGGMYEQYF. CDR3 DNA: TGTGCCAGCAGCCTGACTGAAGGGACAGGGGGCATGTACGAGCAGTACTTC.

V is TRBV29-1 and J is TRBJ2-3; TRBD2 matches at 11 bases. The CDR3 runs 16 residues. CDR1 is SQVTM, CDR2 ANQGSEA, per germline. The V segment lost 1 base and the J segment 4 bases; nucleotides outside the gene matches: 7. The CDR3 DNA sequence: TGCAGCGTTGAAGGGGCACTAGCGGGAGTGGCAGATACGCAGTATTTT. This codes for CSVEGALAGVADTQYF.

The V call is TRBV24-1, the J call TRBJ1-2; no clear D. CDR1 KGHDR and CDR2 SFDVKD come from the germline V gene. Trimming took 2 bases from V and 8 from J, leaving 20 bases between them. The CDR3 totals 16 residues. The CDR3: CATSDSSGVFPAGYTF. The DNA for the CDR3 is TGTGCCACCAGTGATTCCTCGGGCGTCTTCCCCGCCGGCTACACCTTC.

Only one count was recorded for this clone. The rearrangement uses TRBV6-2 or TRBV6-3 and TRBJ2-3; 14 nucleotides line up with TRBD2. Trimming removed 3 bases from V and 6 bases from J; junction bases left unmatched: 14. Looked up from germline, CDR1 is MNHEY and CDR2 is SVGEGT. This CDR3 contains 19 residues. CDR3 DNA sequence: TGTGCCAGCAGTTATAGACTAGCGGGAGGGCCGAATTGGTTGGATACGCAGTATTTT. Protein sequence: CASSYRLAGGPNWLDTQYF.

This chain connects TRBV5-6 to TRBJ2-7; no reliable D call. V lost 9 bases and J lost 5, with 15 bases in between. Germline-derived CDR1 and CDR2 are SGHDT and YYEEEE. The CDR3 sequence is 12 residues long. The CDR3: CATSGRSNEQYF. CDR3 in DNA: TGTGCCACCTCAGGTAGAAGTAACGAGCAGTACTTC.

The chain links TRBV9 to TRBJ2-5; 9 bases align to TRBD2. The ends lost 0 bases at V and 0 bases at J; junction bases unmatched: 0. Germline CDR1 SGDLS, CDR2 YYNGEE. This CDR3 region has 15 residues. CDR3 amino acids: CASSVGLADQETQYF. The CDR3, as DNA: TGTGCCAGCAGCGTAGGACTAGCGGACCAAGAGACCCAGTACTTC.

This chain connects TRBV2 to TRBJ1-3; D possibly corresponds to TRBD1 (5 bases). The germline V and J ends were trimmed by 4 bases and 4 bases, with 17 bases remaining between them. The CDR3 runs 16 residues. Per germline, CDR1 SNHLY and CDR2 FYNNEI. CDR3 DNA: TGTGCCAGCAGTGTGGGGCCCCACGGGAGCGGAAACACCATATATTTT. Residues: CASSVGPHGSGNTIYF.

This clone was counted a single time. The chain couples TRBV6-1 to TRBJ1-2; no reliable D call. This CDR3 is built from 12 residues. Germline CDR1 MNHNS, CDR2 SASEGT. V gave up 3 bases and J gave up 7 bases, with 9 bases separating them. CDR3: CASSELITGYTF. Written as DNA, the CDR3 is TGTGCCAGCAGTGAGCTAATAACTGGCTACACCTTC.

The chain employs TRBV28 and TRBJ2-7; a possible D gene is TRBD1 (6 bases). CDR1 and CDR2 from the germline V gene are MDHEN and SYDVKM. V was trimmed by 10 bases and J by 2 bases, leaving 12 bases between them. The CDR3 length is 12 residues. The CDR3 sequence: CAITGKPYEQYF. CDR3 nucleotides: TGTGCCATAACAGGGAAACCCTACGAGCAGTACTTC.

This clone has only one observation. The chain links TRBV9 to TRBJ2-5, with D perhaps TRBD2 (6 bases). This CDR3 is 14 amino acids long. Trimming removed 0 bases from V and 1 base from J, with 7 bases in between. Germline loops: CDR1 SGDLS, CDR2 YYNGEE. The CDR3 bases are TGTGCCAGCAGCGTAGATAGCGGCCAAGAGACCCAGTACTTC. This translates into CASSVDSGQETQYF.

This sequence joins TRBV9 and TRBJ2-7, with 15 bases identical to TRBD2. Germline loops: CDR1 SGDLS, CDR2 YYNGEE. There are 15 residues in the CDR3. The ends lost 3 bases at V and 11 bases at J; junction bases unmatched: 9. The CDR3 DNA sequence: TGTGCCAGCAGCGCAACCGGACTAGCGGGAGGGCCTGAGTACTTC. Its protein product is CASSATGLAGGPEYF.

This chain uses TRBV6-5 with TRBJ1-6, with 11 bases matching TRBD1. CDR1 is MNHEY and CDR2 is SVGAGI in the germline V gene. V gave up 2 bases and J gave up 7 bases; unmatched junction bases: 1. There are 15 residues in the CDR3. The CDR3 DNA reads as TGTGCCAGCAGTTACGGGGACAGGGGGAATTCACCCCTCCACTTT. Encoded protein: CASSYGDRGNSPLHF.

The chain recombines TRBV5-6 with TRBJ1-6; D possibly corresponds to TRBD1 (5 bases). The V gene lost 5 bases and the J gene lost 5 bases, with 17 bases spanning the gap. Germline V gene data show CDR1 as SGHDT and CDR2 as YYEEEE. This CDR3 is 16 amino acids long. The chain's CDR3 is CASRFGPGRDNSPLHF. CDR3 DNA: TGTGCCAGCAGGTTTGGCCCGGGACGGGATAATTCACCCCTCCACTTT.

V gene TRBV5-1 combines with J gene TRBJ1-1; D is ambiguous. The CDR3 has 16 amino acids. Germline CDR1 and CDR2: SGHRS and YFSETQ. The V gene lost 3 bases and the J gene lost 0 bases, with 15 bases spanning the gap. CDR3 bases: TGCGCCAGCAGCTCGTTCCCCATCCTTATGAACACTGAAGCTTTCTTT. Its protein is CASSSFPILMNTEAFF.

This clone was detected only a few times. The chain employs TRBV28 and TRBJ1-6; 8 nucleotides align to TRBD1. This CDR3 has 13 amino acids. Germline CDR1 MDHEN, CDR2 SYDVKM. The ends lost 8 bases at V and 10 bases at J; junction bases unmatched: 7. The CDR3 nucleotides are TGTGCCAGCGAAGAGACAGGGGTCTCACCCCTCCACTTT. This encodes CASEETGVSPLHF.

CDR3 DNA: TGTGCCAGCAGCCCAGGGGGCGGCGGCACCGGGGAGCTGTTTTTT. Translation gives CASSPGGGGTGELFF. The chain recombines TRBV7-3 with TRBJ2-2, with 8 positions matching TRBD1. The CDR3 consists of 15 residues. Germline V gene lookup returns CDR1 SGHTA and CDR2 FQGTGA. V lost 5 bases and J lost 4; bases outside the gene matches: 6. The full variable domain, in which reference TRBV7-3 and TRBJ2-2 provide the parts outside the CDR3, is GAGVSQTPSNKVTEKGKYVELRCDPISGHTALYWYRQSLGQGPEFLIYFQGTGAADDSGLPNDRFFAVRPEGSVSTLKIQRTERGDSAVYLCASSPGGGGTGELFFGEGSRLTVL.